This T cell receptor (beta chain) originates from a study of blood T cell repertoires in COVID-19. How the authors handled the data: The authors estimated nucleated cell counts from reference gene primer amplification. The method was immunoSEQ multiplex PCR; TCRdb's version includes in-frame clones alone and lacks a portion of them. The V and J calls and clone size are taken from that table; D and trimming were inferred from the DNA. The sample yields about 150,000 clones, about 88% seen once. Germline V gene sequence: CDR1 LGHDT, CDR2 YNNKEL (reference sequence). This CDR3 is 15 amino acids long. V lost 4 bases and J lost 0; bases outside the gene matches: 5.

This sequence joins TRBV3-1 (or the pseudogene TRBV3-2) and TRBJ2-5, with 7 bases lining up with TRBD2. The sequenced sample was peripheral blood. This clonotype was obtained from a woman aged 70-85 years with acute or convalescent COVID-19. CDR3 nucleotide sequence: TGTGCCAGCAGCCTCTATGCGGGGGACCAAGAGACCCAGTACTTC. Translated: CASSLYAGDQETQYF.